Listed here are 31 T cell receptor beta chains from one sample, sequenced in a study of cytomegalovirus exposure and HLA in healthy donors. PCR amplification relied on 60 Vbeta primers (plus 13 Jbeta primers). The repertoire was sequenced with immunoSEQ multiplex PCR; TCRdb's copy has only in-frame clones and lacks some. The table includes 60,000 to 70,000 clones, under 85% detected once. Sequencing was performed on PBMCs. The receptors derive from a woman aged 25 to 39 in good health and CMV-seronegative.

The rearrangement joins TRBV7-2 to TRBJ2-3; D is uncertain. This CDR3 contains 13 residues. CDR1 and CDR2 (germline): SGHTA, FQGNSA. Trimming left V 5 bases short and J 5 bases short, with 11 bases between. This chain's CDR3 is CASSTTLIDTQYF. In DNA form, the CDR3 reads TGTGCCAGCAGCACGACTCTAATAGATACGCAGTATTTT.

The chain combines TRBV4-2 with TRBJ1-2; D remains ambiguous. Trimming left V 1 base short and J 5 bases short, with 17 bases between. The germline V gene encodes CDR1 LGHNA and CDR2 YNFKEQ. CDR3 size: 16 residues. The CDR3 sequence: CASSQVSSGSQYGYTF. The CDR3 DNA reads TGTGCCAGCAGCCAAGTTAGCTCGGGGTCACAGTATGGCTACACCTTC.

V is TRBV2 and J is TRBJ1-1; 9 bases map to TRBD1. The CDR3 consists of 13 residues. V shed 4 bases and J 11 bases; nucleotides not matched to a gene: 8. Looked up from germline, CDR1 is SNHLY and CDR2 is FYNNEI. As DNA, the CDR3 is TGTGCCAGCAGTGTTGAGGGACAGGGTGGCGCTTTCTTT. Its translation is CASSVEGQGGAFF.

V and J are TRBV11-3 and TRBJ2-5; 11 positions match TRBD2. Germline loops: CDR1 SGHNT, CDR2 YENEEA. The CDR3 length is 17 residues. The V gene end was trimmed by 4 bases and the J gene end by 0 bases; junction bases not matched to a gene: 7. CDR3 nucleotide sequence: TGTGCCAGCAGCTCGGGACTAGCGGAACCCTACCAAGAGACCCAGTACTTC. This sequence encodes CASSSGLAEPYQETQYF. The full variable domain, completed using reference TRBV11-3 and TRBJ2-5, is EAGVVQSPRYKIIEKKQPVAFWCNPISGHNTLYWYLQNLGQGPELLIRYENEEAVDDSQLPKDRFSAERLKGVDSTLKIQPAELGDSAVYLCASSSGLAEPYQETQYFGPGTRLLVL.

The chain joins TRBV30 to TRBJ1-2, with 9 bases aligning to TRBD1. J gave up 8 bases and V 2 bases, and 3 bases lay outside the gene matches. There are 12 residues in the CDR3. CDR1 GTSNPN and CDR2 SVGIG come from the germline V gene (reference sequence). The CDR3 DNA sequence: TGTGCCTGGAGTAGGACAGGGGACGGCTACACCTTC. Amino acids: CAWSRTGDGYTF.

A few counts support this clone. The V and J genes are TRBV4-3 and TRBJ1-2, with no clear D. The CDR3 is 14 residues long. Trimming took off 0 bases at V and 7 bases at J, with 12 bases between the two ends. The germline gives CDR1 LGHNA, CDR2 YSLEER. The CDR3 is CASSQDGFRGGYTF. CDR3 DNA: TGCGCCAGCAGCCAAGATGGCTTCCGTGGTGGCTACACCTTC.

The chain joins TRBV6-5 to TRBJ1-1; 11 bases line up with TRBD1. Germline CDR1 is MNHEY and CDR2 is SVGAGI. The J segment lost 5 bases and the V segment lost 7 bases, leaving 3 bases of the junction unmatched. CDR3 length: 13 amino acids. CDR3 nucleotides: TGTGCCAGCACGGACAGGGGGCCTACTGAAGCTTTCTTT. This translates into CASTDRGPTEAFF.

V is TRBV7-8 and J is TRBJ2-7; 9 bases map to TRBD2. Per the germline V gene, CDR1 is SGHVS and CDR2 is FQNEAQ. CDR3 size: 16 residues. V was clipped by 5 bases and J by 0 bases; unmatched bases: 8. CDR3 sequence: CASSPPASGASYEQYF. CDR3 DNA sequence: TGTGCCAGCAGCCCCCCGGCTAGCGGGGCCTCCTACGAGCAGTACTTC.

This clone was recorded once. The chain is built from TRBV6-1 and TRBJ2-7; 11 bases align to TRBD2. Germline CDR1 reads MNHNS; CDR2 reads SASEGT. The V gene end was trimmed by 5 bases and the J gene end by 7 bases; junction bases not matched to a gene: 7. CDR3 length: 14 amino acids. DNA of the CDR3: TGTGCCAGCAGTTTTCAACTAGCGGGAGAAGAGCAGTACGTC. Its protein is CASSFQLAGEEQYV.

This sequence joins TRBV19 and TRBJ1-4; maybe TRBD1 (5 bases). Per germline, CDR1 LNHDA and CDR2 SQIVND (reference sequence). The CDR3 spans 16 residues. Trimming left V 3 bases short and J 3 bases short, with 14 bases between. CDR3 sequence (DNA): TGTGCCAGTAGTATCCTGCCCAGGGTCCCTAATGAAAAACTGTTTTTT. This translates into CASSILPRVPNEKLFF.

The genes are TRBV10-3 and TRBJ2-5; D is undetermined. V was pared by 4 bases and J by 5 bases, with 5 bases between. This CDR3 comprises 11 residues. Germline CDR1 is ENHRY and CDR2 is SYGVKD. DNA of the CDR3: TGTGCCATCAGTGCGGGTGAGACCCAGTACTTC. Encoded protein: CAISAGETQYF.

This clone was observed a few times. This chain uses TRBV5-4 with TRBJ1-2; TRBD1 aligns across 8 bases. Trimming took 4 bases from V and 0 from J; bases not matched to a gene: 11. CDR3 size: 17 residues. Germline loops: CDR1 SGHNT, CDR2 YYREEE (reference sequence). The CDR3 nucleotides read TGTGCCAGCAGCCGTCCCGGGACAGGTCCAGCTAACTATGGCTACACCTTC. It translates to CASSRPGTGPANYGYTF.

The J gene is TRBJ1-1, the V gene TRBV7-8; perhaps TRBD1 as D (5 bases). The V and J ends lost 1 base and 8 bases respectively, with 11 bases between them. CDR3 length: 13 residues. Germline CDR1 is SGHVS and CDR2 is FQNEAQ. CDR3 in DNA: TGTGCCAGCAGCTTAGGGGGGAGGCGAGAAGCTTTCTTT. It encodes CASSLGGRREAFF.

This clone was picked up one time. This chain joins TRBV29-1 and TRBJ2-5, with D perhaps matching TRBD1 (6 bases). Trimming stripped 4 bases from V and 1 base from J, with 7 bases between. The germline V gene has CDR1 SQVTM and CDR2 ANQGSEA. The CDR3 sequence is 12 residues long. CDR3 nucleotide sequence: TGCAGCGTTGGAGGGGGCCAAGAGACCCAGTACTTC. Protein product: CSVGGGQETQYF.

CDR3 amino acids: CASSGRTGLTDTQYF. The CDR3 DNA reads TGTGCCAGCAGCGGGAGGACAGGTCTGACAGATACGCAGTATTTT. This chain joins TRBV9 and TRBJ2-3; TRBD1 aligns across 7 bases. The CDR3 has 15 residues. Trimming removed 3 bases from V and 3 bases from J; junction bases left unmatched: 7. CDR1 and CDR2 (germline): SGDLS, YYNGEE.

A few counts support this clone. J is TRBJ2-2 and V is TRBV19; D perhaps matches TRBD1 (5 bases). V was trimmed by 4 bases and J by 2 bases, leaving 5 bases between them. The CDR3 loop spans 13 amino acids. Germline assignment: CDR1 LNHDA and CDR2 SQIVND (reference sequence). The CDR3 loop is CASSRTNTGELFF. As DNA, the CDR3 is TGTGCCAGTAGTAGGACAAACACCGGGGAGCTGTTTTTT.

This clone was seen only once. The rearrangement links TRBV19 to TRBJ2-2; TRBD1 might be the D (7 bases). Germline CDR1 is LNHDA and CDR2 is SQIVND (reference sequence). The CDR3 extends over 15 amino acids. The V end was cut by 5 bases, the J end by 2 bases, with 12 bases between. The CDR3 sequence is CASSPTGTNTGELFF. The CDR3 DNA reads TGTGCCAGTAGTCCGACAGGGACTAACACCGGGGAGCTGTTTTTT.

This sequence joins TRBV30 and TRBJ2-7, with D possibly matching TRBD1 (6 bases). The CDR3 is made up of 15 amino acids. Germline CDR1 and CDR2: GTSNPN and SVGIG (reference sequence). V was pared by 0 bases and J by 0 bases, with 12 bases between. The CDR3 sequence: CAWSVRTVVSYEQYF. The CDR3 DNA is TGTGCCTGGAGTGTTAGGACAGTGGTCTCCTACGAGCAGTACTTC.

CDR3 sequence: CASSLAGTRWTDTQYF. For the CDR3, the DNA is TGTGCCAGCAGCTTAGCGGGGACACGCTGGACAGATACGCAGTATTTT. The chain is built from TRBV7-2 and TRBJ2-3; a possible D gene is TRBD1 (6 bases). V shed 0 bases and J shed 3 bases, with 13 bases lying between them. The CDR3 is 16 amino acids. Germline V lookup: CDR1 SGHTA, CDR2 FQGNSA.

This chain connects TRBV10-3 to TRBJ2-3; TRBD1 matches at 9 bases. Germline CDR1 and CDR2: ENHRY and SYGVKD. CDR3 size: 15 residues. V dropped 6 bases and J dropped 4; count of bases not matched to a gene: 8. The CDR3 nucleotides are TGTGCCATCAGCACAGGGGGCGCTTCGGCAGATACGCAGTATTTT. Translated: CAISTGGASADTQYF.

This rearrangement joins TRBV4-3 to TRBJ2-1; TRBD2 agrees at 11 bases. The germline gives CDR1 LGHNA, CDR2 YSLEER. J lost 7 bases, V lost 0 bases, and 8 bases had no gene match. The CDR3 has 17 residues. The CDR3 DNA is TGCGCCAGCAGCCAAGATCCTGGTAGCGGGAGGGGGAATGAGCAGTTCTTC. Its protein is CASSQDPGSGRGNEQFF.

The V call is TRBV19, the J call TRBJ1-1; D is perhaps TRBD1 (5 bases). V dropped 6 bases and J dropped 4 bases, with 15 bases sitting between them. This CDR3 is 14 amino acids long. CDR1 LNHDA and CDR2 SQIVND come from the germline V gene (reference sequence). The CDR3 nucleotides read TGTGCCAGTAGGTCAGTTGGGGGGGGCACTGAAGCTTTCTTT. It is translated as CASRSVGGGTEAFF.

The chain couples TRBV2 to TRBJ2-3; 7 positions agree with TRBD1. Germline values: CDR1 SNHLY, CDR2 FYNNEI. The CDR3 is 14 residues long. J gave up 2 bases and V 6 bases, and 5 bases lay outside the gene matches. The CDR3 loop is CASRTGTDTDTQYF. CDR3 DNA: TGTGCCAGCAGAACCGGGACAGACACAGATACGCAGTATTTT.

This chain connects TRBV7-9 to TRBJ2-1; 10 positions agree with TRBD2. Germline CDR1 and CDR2: SEHNR and FQNEAQ (reference sequence). V gave up 2 bases and J gave up 4 bases; unmatched junction bases: 2. The CDR3 has 15 amino acids. DNA for the CDR3: TGTGCCAGCAGCTTAACTAGCGGGGAGTACAATGAGCAGTTCTTC. Translated, it gives CASSLTSGEYNEQFF.

The chain joins TRBV7-8 to TRBJ2-2; weak D call: TRBD2 (6 bases). The CDR3 has 14 amino acids. Germline assignment: CDR1 SGHVS and CDR2 FQNEAQ. Trimming cost V 1 base and J 8 bases, with 11 bases left between them. This chain's CDR3 is CASSLVTLAGELFF. The CDR3, as DNA: TGTGCCAGCAGCTTAGTTACCCTAGCGGGGGAGCTGTTTTTT.

The rearrangement uses TRBV5-1 and TRBJ1-6; 8 bases agree with TRBD1. V trimming: 0 bases; J trimming: 10 bases; junction bases outside the gene matches: 9. Germline CDR1 is SGHRS and CDR2 is YFSETQ. The CDR3 sequence is 16 residues long. The CDR3 sequence: CASSLEGQGARSPLHF. CDR3 bases: TGCGCCAGCAGCTTGGAGGGTCAGGGGGCAAGGTCACCCCTCCACTTT.

This clone showed up just once. The rearrangement uses TRBV18 and TRBJ1-4, with a possible D match to TRBD1 (6 bases). V lost 3 bases, J lost 7 bases, and 18 bases lay in between. This CDR3 has 16 amino acids. Germline values: CDR1 KGHSH, CDR2 LQKENI. As DNA, the CDR3 is TGTGCCAGCTCACCCGTGGAAGGGGGGGCAGGTGAAAAACTGTTTTTT. Encoded protein: CASSPVEGGAGEKLFF.

The gene calls are TRBV14 and TRBJ1-2; 8 nucleotides line up with TRBD1. The CDR3 has 14 residues. V lost 1 base, J lost 5 bases, and 3 bases stayed unmatched. Germline CDR1 is SGHDN and CDR2 is FVKESK. The CDR3: CASSQGQGKYGYTF. In DNA, the CDR3 is TGTGCCAGCAGCCAAGGACAGGGGAAATATGGCTACACCTTC.

The chain couples TRBV27 to TRBJ1-1; D remains ambiguous. The CDR3 runs to 14 residues. The germline V gene has CDR1 MNHEY and CDR2 SMNVEV (reference sequence). Trimming cost V 0 bases and J 5 bases, with 10 bases left between them. The CDR3 sequence: CASSLSGARTEAFF. DNA of the CDR3: TGTGCCAGCAGTTTATCCGGAGCTCGGACTGAAGCTTTCTTT.

The chain is built from TRBV7-9 and TRBJ2-7; D perhaps matches TRBD2 (6 bases). V shed 4 bases and J shed 2 bases, with 15 bases lying between them. Germline CDR1 SEHNR, CDR2 FQNEAQ (reference sequence). This CDR3 is 15 amino acids long. This CDR3 reads CASSSPGTPTYEQYF. In DNA form, the CDR3 reads TGTGCCAGCAGCTCGCCCGGGACTCCTACCTACGAGCAGTACTTC.

This chain uses TRBV7-8 with TRBJ1-2, with D possibly matching TRBD1 (5 bases). CDR1 SGHVS and CDR2 FQNEAQ come from the germline V gene. Trimming shortened V by 1 base and J by 4 bases, and 13 bases separated the two germline ends. This CDR3 contains 15 residues. CDR3 bases: TGTGCCAGCAGCTTAGGGACAACCCAGCTCTATGGCTACACCTTC. This sequence encodes CASSLGTTQLYGYTF.